This T cell receptor (beta chain) was captured by sequencing in a study of cytomegalovirus exposure and HLA in healthy donors. Germline loops: CDR1 MNHEY, CDR2 SMNVEV (reference sequence). The CDR3 loop spans 15 amino acids. Trimming pared 6 bases from V and 3 bases from J, leaving 17 bases between. Sequencing used immunoSEQ multiplex PCR; TCRdb keeps in-frame clones, though not all of them. The table records some 290,000 clones, over 75% of them present only once. As to this clone: The antigen is unknown.

Findings and caveats of the study: CMV antigen specificity was confirmed in vitro for three CMV-associated chains.

The sequence came from a man under 40 in good health and CMV-seronegative. The sample comprised PBMCs. The chain has TRBV27 and TRBJ1-2, with D unclear. DNA of the CDR3: TGTGCCAGCAGCCCATCCATGGGCTGGGACTATGGCTACACCTTC. This gives the protein CASSPSMGWDYGYTF.